Following are 24 T cell receptor beta chains from one sample sequenced in a study of shared clonotypes between healthy human individuals. TCRdb's copy holds only in-frame clones and misses some; the assay was immunoSEQ multiplex PCR. The sample holds about 1 million clones, about 70% seen once. The sample was memory CD4+ T cells sorted from blood. As to subset: CD45RA-negative fraction. These receptors were obtained from a man between 18 and 35 years old in good health.

This clone was picked up a small number of times. The J gene is TRBJ2-2, the V gene TRBV5-1, with a tentative D call TRBD1 (6 bases). From germline, CDR1 is SGHRS and CDR2 YFSETQ. This CDR3 has 16 amino acids. Between the trimmed V and J ends, which lost 2 bases and 0 bases, there was a span of 11 bases. In nucleotides, the CDR3 is TGCGCCAGCAGCTTCCTTGGGGGCGCGAACACCGGGGAGCTGTTTTTT. Its protein is CASSFLGGANTGELFF. The full variable domain, rest sourced from reference TRBV5-1 and TRBJ2-2, is KAGVTQTPRYLIKTRGQQVTLSCSPISGHRSVSWYQQTPGQGLQFLFEYFSETQRNKGNFPGRFSGRQFSNSRSEMNVSTLELGDSALYLCASSFLGGANTGELFFGEGSRLTVL.

The V gene is TRBV7-3, the J gene TRBJ1-2; D is unclear. V lost 5 bases to trimming and J lost 4 bases, with 14 bases between them. The CDR3 has 14 amino acids. CDR1 is SGHTA and CDR2 is FQGTGA in the germline V gene. The CDR3 DNA follows: TGTGCCAGCAGCGCAAACCAGTTCTCCTATGGCTACACCTTC. Amino acids: CASSANQFSYGYTF. The full variable domain, its missing parts supplied by reference TRBV7-3 and TRBJ1-2, is GAGVSQTPSNKVTEKGKYVELRCDPISGHTALYWYRQSLGQGPEFLIYFQGTGAADDSGLPNDRFFAVRPEGSVSTLKIQRTERGDSAVYLCASSANQFSYGYTFGSGTRLTVV.

This chain uses TRBV30 with TRBJ2-7; the match to TRBD2 covers 7 bases. J gave up 2 bases and V 3 bases, and 10 bases lay outside the gene matches. CDR1 GTSNPN and CDR2 SVGIG come from the germline V gene (reference sequence). CDR3 size: 15 residues. The CDR3 reads CAWRGGAGLAYEQYF. The CDR3 bases are TGTGCCTGGAGGGGGGGAGCGGGGCTGGCCTACGAGCAGTACTTC.

This clone was counted only a few times. The chain has TRBV19 and TRBJ1-3; the D is unclear. Looked up from germline, CDR1 is LNHDA and CDR2 is SQIVND (reference sequence). This CDR3 contains 16 residues. With 5 bases removed from V and 0 bases from J, the gap between germline ends came to 14 bases. The CDR3 reads CASSRTHQSSGNTIYF. For the CDR3, the DNA is TGTGCCAGTAGTCGAACGCATCAGAGCTCTGGAAACACCATATATTTT. Complete variable domain (other parts from reference TRBV19 and TRBJ1-3): DGGITQSPKYLFRKEGQNVTLSCEQNLNHDAMYWYRQDPGQGLRLIYYSQIVNDFQKGDIAEGYSVSREKKESFPLTVTSAQKNPTAFYLCASSRTHQSSGNTIYFGEGSWLTVV.

The rearrangement uses TRBV5-1 and TRBJ2-7, with a tentative D call TRBD1 (5 bases). The CDR3 is made up of 14 amino acids. V was shortened by 1 base and J by 1 base, with 9 bases between the two germline ends. CDR1 and CDR2 (germline): SGHRS, YFSETQ. The CDR3 is CASSLTTGSYEQYF. The CDR3 region has the DNA TGCGCCAGCAGCTTGACCACAGGTTCCTACGAGCAGTACTTC.

The V call is TRBV19, the J call TRBJ1-5; D not certain. The germline gives CDR1 LNHDA, CDR2 SQIVND (reference sequence). With 4 bases removed from V and 4 bases from J, the gap between germline ends came to 14 bases. This CDR3 spans 15 amino acids. The CDR3 loop reads CASSTSFLQNQPQHF. For the CDR3, the DNA is TGTGCCAGTAGTACGTCTTTTCTACAGAATCAGCCCCAGCATTTT.

The rearrangement uses TRBV18 and TRBJ2-5; 8 bases fit TRBD1. From germline, CDR1 is KGHSH and CDR2 LQKENI. The junction had 11 bases not matched to a gene; V was cut back by 0 bases and J by 5 bases. There are 17 residues in the CDR3. CDR3 DNA: TGTGCCAGCTCACCACCGATCCAGGGGGCGCGGGTGGAGACCCAGTACTTC. Translated, it gives CASSPPIQGARVETQYF.

The V gene is TRBV30, the J gene TRBJ2-1; 8 bases line up with TRBD2. Germline trimming cut 5 bases from V and 4 bases from J; bases unmatched to any gene: 13. The germline V gene encodes CDR1 GTSNPN and CDR2 SVGIG (reference sequence). CDR3 size: 16 residues. The chain's CDR3 is CAWGPLGGGSYNEQFF. CDR3 in DNA: TGTGCCTGGGGACCTCTTGGCGGGGGGTCGTACAATGAGCAGTTCTTC.

The CDR3 spells CASTRTKGNEQFF. Here the CDR3 DNA reads TGTGCCAGCACACGGACGAAGGGCAATGAGCAGTTCTTC. The genes are TRBV27 and TRBJ2-1; D call uncertain. The CDR3 loop spans 13 amino acids. The V end lost 7 bases, the J end lost 6 bases, and 13 bases lay between the germline ends. Germline values: CDR1 MNHEY, CDR2 SMNVEV (reference sequence).

The genes are TRBV4-3 and TRBJ2-1; 8 bases line up with TRBD1. Germline lookup yields CDR1 LGHNA and CDR2 YSLEER. J lost 13 bases, V lost 0 bases, and 5 bases had no gene match. The CDR3 runs to 13 residues. The CDR3 sequence is CASSQDPRGPQFF. The CDR3 DNA reads TGCGCCAGCAGCCAAGATCCCAGGGGGCCCCAGTTCTTC.

This clone was recorded a few times. V usage is TRBV6-1 and J usage is TRBJ1-5, with D possibly TRBD1 on 5 matching bases. The germline CDR1 and CDR2 sequences are MNHNS and SASEGT. The CDR3 runs to 13 residues. Trimming removed 11 bases from V and 2 bases from J, with 13 bases in between. The CDR3 protein is CAAAQQGNQPQHF. CDR3 coding DNA: TGTGCCGCGGCTCAACAGGGCAATCAGCCCCAGCATTTT.

The V gene is TRBV7-2, the J gene TRBJ2-1; D is undetermined. The germline gives CDR1 SGHTA, CDR2 FQGNSA. V shed 4 bases and J shed 4 bases, with 11 bases lying between them. There are 14 residues in the CDR3. CDR3: CASSSLTRYNEQFF. Here the CDR3 DNA reads TGTGCCAGCAGCTCCCTGACGAGATACAATGAGCAGTTCTTC.

V gene TRBV19 combines with J gene TRBJ2-1, with D possibly matching TRBD1 (6 bases). Trimming pared 0 bases from V and 6 bases from J, leaving 9 bases between. The CDR3 extends over 14 amino acids. Germline loops: CDR1 LNHDA, CDR2 SQIVND (reference sequence). CDR3 sequence reads: CASSIDAGANEQFF. DNA of the CDR3: TGTGCCAGTAGTATAGATGCAGGGGCCAATGAGCAGTTCTTC.

CDR3 DNA: TGTGCCAGCAGGTCCCCCAGCTCCTACGAGCAGTACTTC. It codes for CASRSPSSYEQYF. The rearrangement links TRBV27 to TRBJ2-7; D is uncertain. V was shortened by 6 bases and J by 0 bases, with 9 bases between the two germline ends. The germline gives CDR1 MNHEY, CDR2 SMNVEV (reference sequence). The CDR3 runs 13 residues.

The chain carries TRBV7-2 and TRBJ2-3, with a weak D call TRBD1 (7 bases). This CDR3 has 16 residues. CDR1 SGHTA and CDR2 FQGNSA come from the germline V gene. With 1 base removed from V and 0 bases from J, the gap between germline ends came to 11 bases. CDR3 nucleotide sequence: TGTGCCAGCAGCTTAGACAGGGGACTTAGCACAGATACGCAGTATTTT. Its protein is CASSLDRGLSTDTQYF.

The rearrangement uses TRBV6-5 and TRBJ2-7, with TRBD1 identical over 7 bases. V shed 2 bases, J shed 1 base, and the junction held 2 bases outside the gene matches. CDR1 is MNHEY, CDR2 SVGAGI, per germline. The CDR3 length is 14 residues. The CDR3, as DNA: TGTGCCAGCAGTTACGGGACAGCTTCCTACGAGCAGTACTTC. The encoded protein is CASSYGTASYEQYF.

The genes are TRBV7-2 and TRBJ1-5; D not resolved. The length of the CDR3 is 14 residues. Per the germline V gene, CDR1 is SGHTA and CDR2 is FQGNSA. The ends were cut back, 3 bases at V and 1 base at J, with 7 bases in the middle. CDR3 in DNA: TGTGCCAGCAGCTTGAGTTTGAGCAATCAGCCCCAGCATTTT. Translating it yields CASSLSLSNQPQHF. The whole variable domain, filled in from reference TRBV7-2 and TRBJ1-5, reads GAGVSQSPSNKVTEKGKDVELRCDPISGHTALYWYRQSLGQGLEFLIYFQGNSAPDKSGLPSDRFSAERTGGSVSTLTIQRTQQEDSAVYLCASSLSLSNQPQHFGDGTRLSIL.

The V and J genes are TRBV6-1 and TRBJ1-3; tentatively, D is TRBD1 (6 bases). Germline loops: CDR1 MNHNS, CDR2 SASEGT. Trimming shortened V by 2 bases and J by 0 bases, and 14 bases separated the two germline ends. The CDR3 covers 17 residues. DNA for the CDR3: TGTGCCAGCAGTGAAACAGGGATCTTATTCTCTGGAAACACCATATATTTT. Translation: CASSETGILFSGNTIYF.

The rearrangement links TRBV9 to TRBJ2-6, with D unclear. This CDR3 region has 17 residues. Germline loops: CDR1 SGDLS, CDR2 YYNGEE. V lost 7 bases and J 5 bases, leaving 22 bases between the germline ends. The CDR3 DNA reads as TGTGCCAGCGCTACGTTGTTCAAACAAAGTCGGGCCAACGTCCTGACTTTC. It is translated as CASATLFKQSRANVLTF.

The gene calls are TRBV5-1 and TRBJ2-7; weak D call: TRBD2 (5 bases). Germline V gene sequence: CDR1 SGHRS, CDR2 YFSETQ. Deletions cut 4 bases from V and 7 bases from J, with 24 bases between. This CDR3 spans 16 amino acids. The CDR3 bases are TGCGCCAGCAGCCCTGCTTACTATCCGATGACGGGGGAGCAGTACTTC. It specifies CASSPAYYPMTGEQYF.

The V call is TRBV9, the J call TRBJ2-3; the D gene is possibly TRBD2 (6 bases). This CDR3 comprises 16 residues. The V end lost 4 bases, the J end lost 4 bases, and 19 bases lay between the germline ends. CDR1 and CDR2 (germline): SGDLS, YYNGEE. The CDR3, as DNA: TGTGCCAGCAGCCCGCAACCGGGACTCCTATCAGATACGCAGTATTTT. It encodes CASSPQPGLLSDTQYF.

This chain links TRBV19 with TRBJ2-3; D is ambiguous. The CDR3 length is 14 residues. Germline-derived CDR1 and CDR2 are LNHDA and SQIVND (reference sequence). V lost 7 bases and J lost 0, with 11 bases in between. CDR3 protein: CASNSDKSTDTQYF. CDR3 DNA: TGTGCCAGTAATTCAGACAAAAGCACAGATACGCAGTATTTT.

The CDR3 bases are TGCGCCAGCAGCCAAGACGTGGGGGGGTCCTACAATGAGCAGTTCTTC. Translation: CASSQDVGGSYNEQFF. This chain links TRBV4-1 with TRBJ2-1; 7 nucleotides agree with TRBD2. Looked up from germline, CDR1 is MGHRA and CDR2 is YSYEKL. Trimming cost V 0 bases and J 1 base; bases outside gene matches: 3. CDR3 length: 16 amino acids.

This rearrangement joins TRBV30 to TRBJ1-4, with 10 positions matching TRBD1. Germline assignment: CDR1 GTSNPN and CDR2 SVGIG (reference sequence). After removal of 6 bases from V and 5 bases from J, the junction contained 6 bases not matched to a gene. The CDR3 runs 14 residues. CDR3 bases: TGTGCCTGCGGGACAGGGGCCAACAATGAAAAACTGTTTTTT. Protein: CACGTGANNEKLFF.